A selection of T cell receptor beta chains follows, all from one sample in a study of cytomegalovirus exposure and HLA in healthy donors. Clones were read by immunoSEQ multiplex PCR, and TCRdb kept only the in-frame ones, dropping some. Altogether under 150,000 clones are present, 85% being singletons, with the ten largest covering approximately 6.7%. Sequencing was carried out using PBMCs. These receptors all stem from a woman in her thirties in good health and CMV-seropositive. The conserved cysteine and the conserved F or W are not part of the CDR3 here. Where a row states a size, it is once, few, many or the class of an expanded clone; other rows omit it.

clone size	J gene	V gene	CDR3 protein
NA	TRBJ1-1	TRBV7-3	ASSTQQGTEAF
NA	TRBJ1-5	TRBV10-3	AISTGNQPQH
NA	TRBJ1-3	TRBV9	ASSTSIGSSGNTIY
NA	TRBJ1-4	TRBV6-1	ASSDLLTGEKLF
NA	TRBJ2-5	TRBV19	ASARQGRQETQY
NA	TRBJ1-5	TRBV19	ASRARDRGPQPQH
NA	TRBJ1-1	TRBV19	ASSIEAFTEAF
once	TRBJ2-7	TRBV6-6	ASSYVEAEQY
NA	TRBJ1-5	TRBV28	ASTDQGWQPQH
NA	TRBJ2-6	TRBV5-1	ASSLVLEAGGSGANVLT
NA	TRBJ1-5	TRBV2	ASSWGQGSNQPQH
NA	TRBJ2-7	TRBV27	ASSLVTGAYEQY
NA	TRBJ1-5	TRBV28	ASNALNQPQH
NA	TRBJ2-4	TRBV2	ASSGQNRGSIQY
NA	TRBJ2-2	TRBV10-3	AISHNPDSELF
once	TRBJ2-1	TRBV25-1	ASSGYRASSYNEQF
NA	TRBJ2-7	TRBV5-1	ASSLAQGEYEQY
few	TRBJ2-3	TRBV9	ASSVAAGGRTDTQY
NA	TRBJ1-2	TRBV19	ASNIRGQVYGYT
few	TRBJ2-1	TRBV9	ASSSGGTGGAGEQF
NA	TRBJ1-2	TRBV29-1	SVAPHIGSLDGYT
NA	TRBJ1-1	TRBV19	ASSIDAGVMNTEAF
NA	TRBJ1-1	TRBV28	ASSLSGNEAF
few	TRBJ2-1	TRBV6-8	ASSPRDKSSYNEQF
NA	TRBJ2-1	TRBV6-5	ASTQGTRQDEQF
NA	TRBJ1-1	TRBV9	ASSHGWGAEAF
NA	TRBJ1-2	TRBV19	ASSHGQGYGYT
once	TRBJ1-5	TRBV14	ASSQGTGVNQPQH
NA	TRBJ1-4	TRBV29-1	SVESRQGAKELF
NA	TRBJ2-7	TRBV10-3	ATYYYNEQY
once	TRBJ1-3	TRBV7-9	ASSPQSSGNTIY
NA	TRBJ2-2	TRBV29-1	SVVEGLSGTGELF
NA	TRBJ1-1	TRBV14	ASSHNRGWNTEAF
NA	TRBJ2-6	TRBV28	ASSYRGSGANVLT
NA	TRBJ2-1	TRBV11-3	ASSRGSWNEQF
NA	TRBJ2-7	TRBV29-1	SAPGDGNHEQY
NA	TRBJ1-3	TRBV2	ASSDRGLGNTIY
NA	TRBJ2-5	TRBV9	ASSRGGLGETQY
NA	TRBJ2-7	TRBV6-1	ASSGPGQGSYEQY
NA	TRBJ2-5	TRBV5-1	ASRVAAQETQY
few	TRBJ2-7	TRBV19	ASSMGTIEDEQY
NA	TRBJ1-2	TRBV6-5	ASSYSNPGGAYGYT
NA	TRBJ2-1	TRBV19	ASSDRGPYNEQF
once	TRBJ1-2	TRBV6-1	ASSEAQGDGYT
NA	TRBJ2-5	TRBV2	ASSGSLGGRVETQY
NA	TRBJ1-1	TRBV7-6	ASSLWGQGNTEAF
NA	TRBJ2-7	TRBV18	ASSIGGGTYEQY
NA	TRBJ2-1	TRBV6-5	ASRDTFYNEQF
NA	TRBJ2-4	TRBV5-1	ASSLDRGDIQY
NA	TRBJ1-2	TRBV27	ASSFLAGSAEGYT
NA	TRBJ1-5	TRBV2	ASSDRGWDNQPQH
NA	TRBJ2-7	TRBV19	ASRLTGAYEQY